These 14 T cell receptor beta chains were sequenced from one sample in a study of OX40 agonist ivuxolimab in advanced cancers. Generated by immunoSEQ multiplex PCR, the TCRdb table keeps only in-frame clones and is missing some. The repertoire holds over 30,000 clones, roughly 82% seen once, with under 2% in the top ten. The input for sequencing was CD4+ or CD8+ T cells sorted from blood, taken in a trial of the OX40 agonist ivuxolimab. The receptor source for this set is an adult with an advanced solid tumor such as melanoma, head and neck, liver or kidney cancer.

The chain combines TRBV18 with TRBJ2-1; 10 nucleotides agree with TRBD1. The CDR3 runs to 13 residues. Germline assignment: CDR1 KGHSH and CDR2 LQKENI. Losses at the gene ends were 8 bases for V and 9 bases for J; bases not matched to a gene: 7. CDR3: CASTATGGGEQFF. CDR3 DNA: TGTGCCAGCACGGCGACAGGGGGCGGTGAGCAGTTCTTC.

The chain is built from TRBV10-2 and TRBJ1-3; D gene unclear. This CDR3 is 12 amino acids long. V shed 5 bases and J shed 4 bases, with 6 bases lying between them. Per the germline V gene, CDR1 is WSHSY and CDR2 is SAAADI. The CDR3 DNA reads TGCGCCAGCAGTTCCCAGGGAAACACCATATATTTT. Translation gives CASSSQGNTIYF.

The CDR3 sequence: CASSGQVGYGYTF. CDR3 DNA: TGTGCCAGCAGCGGGCAGGTGGGCTATGGCTACACCTTC. The chain carries TRBV7-6 and TRBJ1-2, with no clear D. There are 13 residues in the CDR3. Trimming cost V 5 bases and J 4 bases, with 11 bases left between them. CDR1 SGHVS and CDR2 FNYEAQ come from the germline V gene. Looking up the rest from reference TRBV7-6 and TRBJ1-2 gives the full variable domain: GAGVSQSPRYKVTKRGQDVALRCDPISGHVSLYWYRQALGQGPEFLTYFNYEAQQDKSGLPNDRFSAERPEGSISTLTIQRTEQRDSAMYRCASSGQVGYGYTFGSGTRLTVV.

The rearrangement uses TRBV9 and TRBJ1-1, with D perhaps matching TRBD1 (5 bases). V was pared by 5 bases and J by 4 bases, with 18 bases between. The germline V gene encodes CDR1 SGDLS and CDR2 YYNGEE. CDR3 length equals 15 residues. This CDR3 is CASSPEFGARTEAFF. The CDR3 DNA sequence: TGTGCCAGCAGTCCCGAGTTTGGGGCTCGCACTGAAGCTTTCTTT.

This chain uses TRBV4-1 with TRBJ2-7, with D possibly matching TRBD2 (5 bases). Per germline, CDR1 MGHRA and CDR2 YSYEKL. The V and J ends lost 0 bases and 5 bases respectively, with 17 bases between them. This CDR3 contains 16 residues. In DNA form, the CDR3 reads TGCGCCAGCAGCCAAGATAGGTATCGGGGTGGCGACGAGCAGTACTTC. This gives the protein CASSQDRYRGGDEQYF.

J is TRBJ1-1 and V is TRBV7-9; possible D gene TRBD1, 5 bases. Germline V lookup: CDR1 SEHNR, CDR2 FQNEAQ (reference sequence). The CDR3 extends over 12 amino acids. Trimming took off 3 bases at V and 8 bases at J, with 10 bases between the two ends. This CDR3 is CASSLWGFEAFF. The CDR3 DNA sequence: TGTGCCAGCAGCTTGTGGGGCTTCGAAGCTTTCTTT.

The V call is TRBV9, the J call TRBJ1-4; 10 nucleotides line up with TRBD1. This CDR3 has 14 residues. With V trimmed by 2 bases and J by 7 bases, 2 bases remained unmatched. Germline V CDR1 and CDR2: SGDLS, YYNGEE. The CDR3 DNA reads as TGTGCCAGCAGCGTTGGGGACAGGGGTGAAAAACTGTTTTTT. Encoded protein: CASSVGDRGEKLFF.

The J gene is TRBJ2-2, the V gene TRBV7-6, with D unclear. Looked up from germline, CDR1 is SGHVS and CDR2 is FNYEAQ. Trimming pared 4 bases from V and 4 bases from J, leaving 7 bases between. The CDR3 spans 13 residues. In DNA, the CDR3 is TGTGCCAGCAGCTCCAGGCGCACCGGGGAGCTGTTTTTT. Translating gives CASSSRRTGELFF.

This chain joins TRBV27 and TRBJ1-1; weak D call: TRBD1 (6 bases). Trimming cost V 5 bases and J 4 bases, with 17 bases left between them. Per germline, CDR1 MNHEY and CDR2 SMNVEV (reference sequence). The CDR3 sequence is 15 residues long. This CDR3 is CASSPRGTGATEAFF. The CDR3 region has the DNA TGTGCCAGCAGTCCCAGAGGGACGGGGGCCACTGAAGCTTTCTTT.

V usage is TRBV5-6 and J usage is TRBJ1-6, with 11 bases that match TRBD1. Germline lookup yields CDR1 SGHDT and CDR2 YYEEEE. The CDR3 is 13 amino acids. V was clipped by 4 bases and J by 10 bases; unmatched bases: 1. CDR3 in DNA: TGTGCCAGCAGCGGACAGGGGGCATCACCCCTCCACTTT. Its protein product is CASSGQGASPLHF.

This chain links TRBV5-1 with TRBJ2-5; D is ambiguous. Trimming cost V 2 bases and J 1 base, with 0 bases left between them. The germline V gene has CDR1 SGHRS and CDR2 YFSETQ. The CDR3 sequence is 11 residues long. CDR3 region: CASSFQETQYF. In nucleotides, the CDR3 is TGCGCCAGCAGCTTCCAAGAGACCCAGTACTTC.

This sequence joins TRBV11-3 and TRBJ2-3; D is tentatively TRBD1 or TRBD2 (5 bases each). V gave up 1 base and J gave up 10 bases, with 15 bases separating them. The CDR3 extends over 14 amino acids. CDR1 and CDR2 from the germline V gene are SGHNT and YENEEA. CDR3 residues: CASSLVGDLTAQYF. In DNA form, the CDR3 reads TGTGCCAGCAGCTTAGTGGGGGACCTTACGGCGCAGTATTTT.

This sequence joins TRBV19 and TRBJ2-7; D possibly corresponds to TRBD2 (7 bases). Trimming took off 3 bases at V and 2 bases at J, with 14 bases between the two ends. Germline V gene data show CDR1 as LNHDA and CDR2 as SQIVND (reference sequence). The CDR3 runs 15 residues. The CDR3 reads CASSMIRGATYEQYF. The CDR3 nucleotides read TGTGCCAGTAGTATGATCCGGGGGGCAACCTACGAGCAGTACTTC.

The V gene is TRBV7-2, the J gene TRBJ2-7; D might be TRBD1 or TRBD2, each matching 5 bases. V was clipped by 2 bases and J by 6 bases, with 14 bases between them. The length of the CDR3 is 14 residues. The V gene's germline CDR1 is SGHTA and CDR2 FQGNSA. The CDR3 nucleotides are TGTGCCAGCAGCTTACCGGGACGCTCTCGCGAGCAGTACTTC. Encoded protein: CASSLPGRSREQYF. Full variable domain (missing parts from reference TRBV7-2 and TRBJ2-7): GAGVSQSPSNKVTEKGKDVELRCDPISGHTALYWYRQSLGQGLEFLIYFQGNSAPDKSGLPSDRFSAERTGGSVSTLTIQRTQQEDSAVYLCASSLPGRSREQYFGPGTRLTVT.